Listed below are T cell receptor beta chains from one sample, sequenced in a study of T cell changes during pregnancy in multiple sclerosis. Sequencing was performed with immunoSEQ multiplex PCR; in TCRdb, only in-frame clones are kept and a portion is missing. The table has some 99,000 clones, under 95% seen once. Sequencing was performed on peripheral blood, taken after pregnancy. The receptors derive from a female donor in good health, enrolled as a control in a pregnancy study. Each CDR3 is given with its conserved first and last residue. A D gene is named only where the DNA matches it firmly. Part of the rows lack a size; the others show once, few, many or a class for expanded clones.

J: TRBJ2-5; D: .; size: .; V: TRBV7-9; DNA: TGTGCCAGCAGCCACACGCTAGACCTACAAGAGACCCAGTACTTC; CDR3: CASSHTLDLQETQYF
J: TRBJ2-1; D: TRBD1; size: .; V: TRBV7-7; DNA: TGTGCTAGCAGCTTAGATGGCTTGGGAGGACAGGGCTACAATGAGCAGTTCTTC; CDR3: CASSLDGLGGQGYNEQFF
J: TRBJ2-3; D: .; size: .; V: TRBV7-2; DNA: TGTGCCAGCAGCCGAGACGGGATCGCAGATACGCAGTATTTT; CDR3: CASSRDGIADTQYF
J: TRBJ2-3; D: .; size: .; V: TRBV5-1; DNA: TGCGCCAGCAGCTTGGCGGGGTACACAGATACGCAGTATTTT; CDR3: CASSLAGYTDTQYF
J: TRBJ2-3; D: .; size: .; V: TRBV19; DNA: TGTGCCAGTAGTCTCCTGGGTAGCGGACCCACAGATACGCAGTATTTT; CDR3: CASSLLGSGPTDTQYF
J: TRBJ2-5; D: TRBD1; size: .; V: TRBV5-1; DNA: TGCGCCAGCAGGATTGACAGGGGGCTAGAGACCCAGTACTTC; CDR3: CASRIDRGLETQYF
J: TRBJ1-3; D: TRBD1; size: .; V: TRBV19; DNA: TGTGCCAGCCAGGGGGCTACCGAAGGAAACACCATATATTTT; CDR3: CASQGATEGNTIYF
J: TRBJ1-1; D: TRBD1; size: once; V: TRBV28; DNA: TGTGCCAGCCTAATAGACAGGGTGGTCATGAACACTGAAGCTTTCTTT; CDR3: CASLIDRVVMNTEAFF
J: TRBJ2-7; D: .; size: .; V: TRBV6-5; DNA: TGTGCCAGCAGTTACGGGTTGGGGAGCGAGCAGTACTTC; CDR3: CASSYGLGSEQYF
J: TRBJ1-5; D: .; size: .; V: TRBV2; DNA: TGTGCCAGCACCAACGGGTCACCAGTTAGCAATCAGCCCCAGCATTTT; CDR3: CASTNGSPVSNQPQHF
J: TRBJ1-6; D: .; size: .; V: TRBV2; DNA: TGTGCCAGCACGAAGGGGTCTTCACCCCTCCACTTT; CDR3: CASTKGSSPLHF
J: TRBJ2-1; D: .; size: .; V: TRBV27; DNA: TGTGCCAGCAGCGGGACTCCTCGCAATGAGCAGTTCTTC; CDR3: CASSGTPRNEQFF
J: TRBJ2-5; D: .; size: .; V: TRBV9; DNA: TGTGCCAGCAGCTCCGGACAGCAAGAGACCCAGTACTTC; CDR3: CASSSGQQETQYF
J: TRBJ1-1; D: TRBD1; size: .; V: TRBV29-1; DNA: TGCAGCACGTTTTCCGGGACAGGTGAAGCTTTCTTT; CDR3: CSTFSGTGEAFF
J: TRBJ1-1; D: .; size: .; V: TRBV19; DNA: TGTGCCAGTAGGGACAGAACGAACACTGAAGCTTTCTTT; CDR3: CASRDRTNTEAFF
J: TRBJ2-1; D: .; size: .; V: TRBV29-1; DNA: TGCAGCGCCGGGAGAGATGAGCAGTTCTTC; CDR3: CSAGRDEQFF
J: TRBJ2-7; D: .; size: .; V: TRBV5-1; DNA: TGCGCCAGCAGCGGGACCTCAGGGGGAGGCGGCGAGCAGTACTTC; CDR3: CASSGTSGGGGEQYF
J: TRBJ1-6; D: TRBD1; size: .; V: TRBV4-2; DNA: TGTGCCAGCAGCCAAGTTCAGGGCCGGACAGGGCGATATAATTCACCCCTCCACTTT; CDR3: CASSQVQGRTGRYNSPLHF